One and the same sample provided the 9 T cell receptor beta chains below, sequenced in a study of blood T cell repertoires in COVID-19. Assay: immunoSEQ multiplex PCR; the TCRdb copy retains only in-frame clones and omits some. Altogether 65,000 to 85,000 clones are present, around 88% being singletons, with the ten largest covering 5% to 6.5%. Sample: peripheral blood. The source of these receptors is a man aged 50 to 59 with active COVID-19.

V is TRBV5-4 and J is TRBJ2-7, with 14 nucleotides matching TRBD2. J lost 5 bases, V lost 4 bases, and 8 bases had no gene match. CDR3 length: 16 residues. Germline V CDR1 and CDR2: SGHNT, YYREEE (reference sequence). Here the CDR3 DNA reads TGTGCCAGCAGCAGACTAGCGGGGGGGCCAGGCGACGAGCAGTACTTC. Its translation is CASSRLAGGPGDEQYF.

This clone was seen a single time. The chain has TRBV27 and TRBJ2-7; D is perhaps TRBD1 (6 bases). CDR1 is MNHEY, CDR2 SMNVEV, per germline (reference sequence). This CDR3 is built from 13 residues. Trimming took 6 bases from V and 6 from J, leaving 15 bases between them. In DNA, the CDR3 is TGTGCCAGCAGACCTCGGATAGGGGGCGAGCAGTACTTC. Translation: CASRPRIGGEQYF.

The chain uses TRBV29-1 and TRBJ2-5; D call uncertain. The CDR3 is made up of 12 amino acids. Germline V gene lookup returns CDR1 SQVTM and CDR2 ANQGSEA. Trimming pared 4 bases from V and 0 bases from J, leaving 6 bases between. The CDR3 is CSVVANQETQYF. CDR3 coding DNA: TGCAGCGTTGTAGCAAACCAAGAGACCCAGTACTTC.

V usage is TRBV6-5 and J usage is TRBJ2-7, with D unresolved. This CDR3 spans 14 amino acids. The V gene's germline CDR1 is MNHEY and CDR2 SVGAGI. V gave up 2 bases and J gave up 0 bases, with 8 bases separating them. CDR3 protein: CASSYRWSSYEQYF. The CDR3 coding sequence is TGTGCCAGCAGTTACAGGTGGAGCTCCTACGAGCAGTACTTC.

The CDR3 sequence: CASSLPGQGFHEQYF. CDR3 DNA: TGTGCCAGCAGTTTACCCGGACAGGGGTTTCACGAGCAGTACTTC. The V and J genes are TRBV27 and TRBJ2-7; 9 nucleotides match TRBD1. Germline V gene data show CDR1 as MNHEY and CDR2 as SMNVEV (reference sequence). V lost 2 bases and J lost 5; bases outside the gene matches: 7. The CDR3 is 15 amino acids.

The rearrangement links TRBV7-6 to TRBJ1-2; 9 nucleotides line up with TRBD1. The V gene's germline CDR1 is SGHVS and CDR2 FNYEAQ. The CDR3 has 16 residues. J gave up 9 bases and V 2 bases, and 13 bases lay outside the gene matches. As DNA, the CDR3 is TGTGCCAGCAGCTTACCTTGGGACAGGGAAACCCTCAGCTACACCTTC. Its protein product is CASSLPWDRETLSYTF.

The chain has TRBV28 and TRBJ1-5, with a possible D match to TRBD1 (5 bases). The CDR3 sequence is 12 residues long. CDR1 MDHEN and CDR2 SYDVKM come from the germline V gene. Trimming took off 6 bases at V and 6 bases at J, with 9 bases between the two ends. CDR3 protein: CASRSGGQPQHF. DNA of the CDR3: TGTGCCAGCAGGAGCGGGGGTCAGCCCCAGCATTTT.

V is TRBV7-2 and J is TRBJ2-1, with TRBD2 matching over 15 bases. Germline V gene data show CDR1 as SGHTA and CDR2 as FQGNSA. The V segment lost 5 bases and the J segment 8 bases; nucleotides outside the gene matches: 10. This CDR3 is 17 amino acids long. CDR3 in amino acids: CASSLGLAGGPLDEQFF. For the CDR3, the DNA is TGTGCCAGCAGCCTAGGACTAGCGGGGGGGCCTTTGGATGAGCAGTTCTTC.

The chain combines TRBV4-1 with TRBJ1-6, with a possible D match to TRBD1 (6 bases). The CDR3 sequence is 15 residues long. Germline-derived CDR1 and CDR2 are MGHRA and YSYEKL. The V gene lost 1 base and the J gene lost 9 bases, with 13 bases spanning the gap. CDR3 in amino acids: CASSQGTARGSPLHF. CDR3 nucleotide sequence: TGCGCCAGCAGCCAAGGGACAGCCCGGGGTTCACCCCTCCACTTT.